These T cell receptor beta chains were read from a single sample in a study of early T cells in non-severe SARS-CoV-2 infection. TCRdb redid the calling of the 5' RACE reads with MiXCR, one entry per CDR3 protein. The data contain tens of thousands of distinct CDR3 sequences, about 4.9% of them seen just once; the ten biggest clones take up roughly 20%. The specimen was whole blood. All receptors come from an adult who was a healthcare worker with PCR-confirmed SARS-CoV-2 infection or an uninfected control (not recorded which). Each CDR3 is given with its conserved first and last residue. The order of the fields is V gene, clone size, D gene, J gene, CDR3 DNA, CDR3 protein. D genes are given only for firm matches. Some rows have no size entry. The others give once, few or many, or a class for an expanded clone.

TRBV5-1	many	.	TRBJ2-1	TGCGCCAGCAGCTTGGCCGGGGGATCGTCCTACAATGAGCAGTTCTTC	CASSLAGGSSYNEQFF
TRBV24-1	.	TRBD1	TRBJ2-7	TGTGCCACCACTGGACAGGGTTACGAGCAGTACTTC	CATTGQGYEQYF
TRBV30	few	.	TRBJ1-4	TGTGCCTGGGGCCGTAAGGAACTGTTTTTT	CAWGRKELFF
TRBV20-1	few	.	TRBJ1-1	TGCAGTGCTAGTTATTCGGGTAGGAGCACTGAAGCTTTCTTT	CSASYSGRSTEAFF
TRBV7-3	few	.	TRBJ1-2	TGTGCCAGCAGCTACAACAAGGGGGATGGCTACACCTTC	CASSYNKGDGYTF
TRBV27	few	TRBD1	TRBJ1-2	TGTGCCAGCAGTAAATTAACAGGGGATTTTGGCTACACCTTC	CASSKLTGDFGYTF
TRBV10-2	many	.	TRBJ1-2	TGCGCCAGCAGTGAGCGGCAGGGAGGTGGCTACACCTTC	CASSERQGGGYTF
TRBV27	many	.	TRBJ2-5	TGTGCCAGCAGTTTAATGGGCACGGAGACCCAGTACTTC	CASSLMGTETQYF
TRBV12-3/TRBV12-4	many	.	TRBJ1-5	TGTGCCAGCAGTTTGCGCCTCAATCAGCCCCAGCATTTT	CASSLRLNQPQHF
TRBV20-1	few	.	TRBJ1-5	TGCAGTGCTTTTTCCTTTCCTGATCAGCCCCAGCATTTT	CSAFSFPDQPQHF
TRBV28	many	.	TRBJ2-7	TGTGCCAGCAGTTTAACTCCAGAATACGAGCAGTACTTC	CASSLTPEYEQYF
TRBV5-1	many	.	TRBJ2-1	TGCGCCAGCAGCTTGGCTAGCAATGAGCAGTTCTTC	CASSLASNEQFF
TRBV7-9	many	TRBD1	TRBJ1-4	TGTGCCAGCAGCTTACCGTCCGGGACAGGGTGGGAAAAACTGTTTTTT	CASSLPSGTGWEKLFF
TRBV6-6	many	.	TRBJ1-4	TGTGCCAGCAGCCCCCTTGAGGTTTGGGAAAAACTGTTTTTT	CASSPLEVWEKLFF
TRBV7-9	many	.	TRBJ1-3	TGTGCCAGCACCCCGACAGGTCCTGGAAACACCATATATTTT	CASTPTGPGNTIYF
TRBV10-3	.	TRBD1	TRBJ2-1	TGTGCCATCAGTGGCTTGGGGACAGGGAGTGAGCAGTTCTTC	CAISGLGTGSEQFF
TRBV14	many	.	TRBJ2-7	TGTGCCAGCAGCCTATGGGCTTCCCACTCCTACGAGCAGTACTTC	CASSLWASHSYEQYF
TRBV29-1	.	.	TRBJ2-3	TGCAGCGTTGAAGCCCCCTCAAGGGCCACAGATACGCAGTATTTT	CSVEAPSRATDTQYF
TRBV7-2	few	.	TRBJ2-3	TGTGCCAGCAGCTTAGTAGGCGGGGTTAGCACAGATACGCAGTATTTT	CASSLVGGVSTDTQYF
TRBV6-2/TRBV6-3	.	.	TRBJ1-1	TGTGCCAGCAGTTTTCAGAGGAACACTGAAGCTTTCTTT	CASSFQRNTEAFF
TRBV5-1	many	.	TRBJ2-5	TGCGCCAGCAGATCCCAAGAGACCCAGTACTTC	CASRSQETQYF
TRBV7-9	few	TRBD1	TRBJ1-4	TGTGCCAGCAGCTTAAGCGACAGGGCTAATGAAAAACTGTTTTTT	CASSLSDRANEKLFF
TRBV27	many	.	TRBJ1-5	TGTGCCAGCAGTTTATGGCTGGGGGGTCAGCCCCAGCATTTT	CASSLWLGGQPQHF
TRBV20-1	.	.	TRBJ2-5	TGCAGTGCTAGCGTTAGCAGGAGGGAGACCCAGTACTTC	CSASVSRRETQYF
TRBV7-2	many	TRBD2	TRBJ2-1	TGTGCCAGCAGCTTCGGGACTAGCGGAATCACGGGCTCCTACAATGAGCAGTTCTTC	CASSFGTSGITGSYNEQFF
TRBV7-9	many	.	TRBJ1-2	TGTGCCAGCAGCTTGGGAGGGATTAACTATGGCTACACCTTC	CASSLGGINYGYTF
TRBV7-8	many	.	TRBJ1-5	TGTGCCAGCAGCCCACAGACAGGCTATAGCAATCAGCCCCAGCATTTT	CASSPQTGYSNQPQHF
TRBV19	many	.	TRBJ1-4	TGTGCCAGTAGAGATATCACAACTAATGAAAAACTGTTTTTT	CASRDITTNEKLFF
TRBV2	few	TRBD1	TRBJ1-5	TGTGCCAGCAGTAATCTGGACAGGGCACAGCCCCAGCATTTT	CASSNLDRAQPQHF
TRBV5-3	.	.	TRBJ2-3	TGTGCCAGAAGCTTGGTAGTCGAGGTTGGAGGTACGACAGATACGCAGTATTTT	CARSLVVEVGGTTDTQYF
TRBV20-1	.	TRBD2	TRBJ2-1	TGCAGTGCTCCCCGACTAGCGGGGGGTAACAATGAGCAGTTCTTC	CSAPRLAGGNNEQFF
TRBV3-1	many	.	TRBJ1-1	TGTGCCAGCAGCCAAGGGGGCGCGAACACTGAAGCTTTCTTT	CASSQGGANTEAFF
TRBV4-3	many	TRBD2	TRBJ2-5	TGCGCCAGCAGCCAAGAATCCTCGGCTAGCGGGGCTAAAGAGACCCAGTACTTC	CASSQESSASGAKETQYF
TRBV2	few	TRBD2	TRBJ2-3	TGTGCCAGCAGTGACCTAGCGGGGGGGATCTCAGATACGCAGTATTTT	CASSDLAGGISDTQYF
TRBV18	.	.	TRBJ2-7	TGTGCCAGCTCACTGGACTGTGGTTCCTACGAGCAGTACTTC	CASSLDCGSYEQYF
TRBV5-1	many	TRBD1	TRBJ1-2	TGCGCCAGCAGGTCCGGGACAGGGGGCGGCTATGGCTACACCTTC	CASRSGTGGGYGYTF
TRBV6-1	many	.	TRBJ1-3	TGTGCCAGCAGTGAACAAGGGGCCGGCTCTGGAAACACCATATATTTT	CASSEQGAGSGNTIYF
TRBV7-3	few	TRBD1	TRBJ2-1	TGTGCCAGCAGCCGCACCCGGGACAGGGGGAATGAGCAGTTCTTC	CASSRTRDRGNEQFF
TRBV5-5	many	TRBD1	TRBJ2-7	TGTGCCAGCAGCTTGACCGGGACAGCCTACGAGCAGTACTTC	CASSLTGTAYEQYF
TRBV12-3/TRBV12-4	many	.	TRBJ2-7	TGTGCCAGCAGTTTAGGGTTGAGAATCGGGCAAAGCTCCTACGAGCAGTACTTC	CASSLGLRIGQSSYEQYF
TRBV5-4	many	.	TRBJ1-1	TGTGCCAGCAGCTTCCGGGACGACAACACTGAAGCTTTCTTT	CASSFRDDNTEAFF
TRBV3-1	.	TRBD2	TRBJ2-5	TGTGCCAGCAGCCAACCTAGCGGGGGGGCCTCGTACCAAGAGACCCAGTACTTC	CASSQPSGGASYQETQYF
TRBV11-2	few	TRBD2	TRBJ2-7	TGTGCCAGCAGCTTAGTACTAGCGGGCGCACCGTTCTACGAGCAGTACTTC	CASSLVLAGAPFYEQYF
TRBV20-1	many	TRBD1	TRBJ1-4	TGCAGTGCTTCACGGACAGGGAATGAAAAACTGTTTTTT	CSASRTGNEKLFF
TRBV4-2	many	TRBD1	TRBJ2-3	TGTGCCAGCAGCCGTGACAGGGGGCGAGAAGATACGCAGTATTTT	CASSRDRGREDTQYF
TRBV9	.	TRBD2	TRBJ2-7	TGTGCCAGCAGCGTAGCGGGGAGGGTGGTCGACGAGCAGTACTTC	CASSVAGRVVDEQYF
TRBV30	many	.	TRBJ2-5	TGTGCCTGGAGTCTAGAGACCCAGTACTTC	CAWSLETQYF
TRBV29-1	.	TRBD1	TRBJ1-6	TGCAGCGTCCCGGGACAGGGGCAGCCACCCCTCCACTTT	CSVPGQGQPPLHF
TRBV14	.	TRBD2	TRBJ2-3	TGTGCCAGCAGCCATTTTGGCGGGAGCAGCACAGATACGCAGTATTTT	CASSHFGGSSTDTQYF
TRBV7-3	many	TRBD2	TRBJ2-7	TGTGCCAGCAGCATAAGTAGGGCTAGCGGGAGCCACGAGCAGTACTTC	CASSISRASGSHEQYF
TRBV12-3/TRBV12-4	.	.	TRBJ2-3	TGTGCCAGCAGTTTTGGGGGGCGTTCTAGCACAGATACGCAGTATTTT	CASSFGGRSSTDTQYF